This TCR beta chain stems from a study of beta chain features in type 1 diabetes. On the study more broadly: There was similarity between patients and healthy donors in age, gender and cell yields.

Trimming took 5 bases from V and 11 from J; bases not matched to a gene: 6. This CDR3 is built from 12 residues. Germline assignment: CDR1 SGHTA and CDR2 FQGNSA. Remarks on this clone: Its antigen is undetermined.

Findings and caveats of the study: It was not settled here whether HLA type affects TCRB rearrangement. Diminished insertions and augmented deletions at VDJ junctions characterized type 1 diabetes patients.

The entirety of the isolated RNA underwent reverse transcription, so expressed TCRB transcripts were sequenced. Measured with immunoSEQ multiplex PCR; TCRdb has only the in-frame clones, and not every one. Of 300,000 to 350,000 clones in the sample, roughly 8% were seen once. The chain joins TRBV7-2 to TRBJ1-5, with TRBD1 matching 7 bases. The clonotype originates from a young woman in good health. Sequenced sample: central memory CD4+ T cells from blood. The CDR3 loop reads CASSTRDSTQHF. The CDR3 nucleotides read TGTGCCAGCAGCACCCGGGACAGTACCCAGCATTTT. The whole variable domain, remainder taken from reference TRBV7-2 and TRBJ1-5, is GAGVSQSPSNKVTEKGKDVELRCDPISGHTALYWYRQSLGQGLEFLIYFQGNSAPDKSGLPSDRFSAERTGGSVSTLTIQRTQQEDSAVYLCASSTRDSTQHFGDGTRLSIL.